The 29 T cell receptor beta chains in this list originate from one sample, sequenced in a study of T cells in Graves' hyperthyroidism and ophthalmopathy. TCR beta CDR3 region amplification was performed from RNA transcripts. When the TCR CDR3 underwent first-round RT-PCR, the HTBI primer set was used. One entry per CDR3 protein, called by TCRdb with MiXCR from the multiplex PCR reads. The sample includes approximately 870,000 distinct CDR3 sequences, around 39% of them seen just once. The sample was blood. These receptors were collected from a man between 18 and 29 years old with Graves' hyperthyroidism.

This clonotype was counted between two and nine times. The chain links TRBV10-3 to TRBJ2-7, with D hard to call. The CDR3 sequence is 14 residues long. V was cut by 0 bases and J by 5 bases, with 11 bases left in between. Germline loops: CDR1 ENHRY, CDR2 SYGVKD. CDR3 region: CAISESSVLHEQYF. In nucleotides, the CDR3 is TGTGCCATCAGTGAGTCTTCGGTCCTCCACGAGCAGTACTTC.

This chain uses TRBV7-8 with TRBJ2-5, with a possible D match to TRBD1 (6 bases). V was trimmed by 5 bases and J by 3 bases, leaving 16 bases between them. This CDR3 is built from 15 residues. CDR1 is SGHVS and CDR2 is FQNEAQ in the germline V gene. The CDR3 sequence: CASSLRAGTKETQYF. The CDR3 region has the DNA TGTGCCAGCAGCCTGAGAGCCGGGACAAAAGAGACCCAGTACTTC.

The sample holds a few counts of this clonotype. The CDR3 region has the DNA TGTGCCAGCAGCGGGTACAGGGTCGTTGCGGGGGAGGGAGCTGACGAGCAGTACTTC. Protein: CASSGYRVVAGEGADEQYF. V gene TRBV7-2 combines with J gene TRBJ2-7, with D perhaps TRBD2 (7 bases). Trimming took 5 bases from V and 5 from J, leaving 31 bases between them. The V gene's germline CDR1 is SGHTA and CDR2 FQGNSA. This CDR3 is 19 amino acids long. Supplemented by reference TRBV7-2 and TRBJ2-7, the full variable domain reads GAGVSQSPSNKVTEKGKDVELRCDPISGHTALYWYRQSLGQGLEFLIYFQGNSAPDKSGLPSDRFSAERTGGSVSTLTIQRTQQEDSAVYLCASSGYRVVAGEGADEQYFGPGTRLTVT.

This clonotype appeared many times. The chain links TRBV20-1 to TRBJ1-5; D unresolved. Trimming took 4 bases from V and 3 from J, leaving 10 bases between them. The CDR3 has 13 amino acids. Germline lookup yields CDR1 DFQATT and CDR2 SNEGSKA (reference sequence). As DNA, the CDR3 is TGCAGTGCTAAGGGAAGTTTCAATCAGCCCCAGCATTTT. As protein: CSAKGSFNQPQHF.

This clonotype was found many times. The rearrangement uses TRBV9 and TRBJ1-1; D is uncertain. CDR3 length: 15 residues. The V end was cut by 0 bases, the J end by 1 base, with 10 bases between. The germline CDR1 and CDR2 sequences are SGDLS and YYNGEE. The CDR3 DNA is TGTGCCAGCAGCGTAGATGGCTGGTCGAACACTGAAGCTTTCTTT. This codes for CASSVDGWSNTEAFF.

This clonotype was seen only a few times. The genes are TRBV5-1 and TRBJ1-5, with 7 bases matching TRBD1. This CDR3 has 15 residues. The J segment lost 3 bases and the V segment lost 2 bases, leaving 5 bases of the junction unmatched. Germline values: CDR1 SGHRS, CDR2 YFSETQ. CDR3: CASSFLGQPNQPQHF. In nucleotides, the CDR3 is TGCGCCAGCAGCTTTCTGGGACAGCCCAATCAGCCCCAGCATTTT.

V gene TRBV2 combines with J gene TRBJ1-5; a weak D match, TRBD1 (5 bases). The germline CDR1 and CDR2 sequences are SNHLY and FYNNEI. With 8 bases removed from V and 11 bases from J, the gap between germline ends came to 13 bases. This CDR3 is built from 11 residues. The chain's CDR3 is CASLGHEAQHF. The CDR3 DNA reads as TGTGCCAGCCTTGGACACGAAGCCCAGCATTTT.

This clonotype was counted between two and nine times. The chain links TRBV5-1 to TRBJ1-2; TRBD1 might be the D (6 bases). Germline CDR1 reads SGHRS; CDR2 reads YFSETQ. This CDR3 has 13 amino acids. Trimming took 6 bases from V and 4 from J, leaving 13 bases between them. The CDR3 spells CASTLDSSYGYTF. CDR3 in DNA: TGCGCCAGCACTTTGGACAGCAGCTATGGCTACACCTTC. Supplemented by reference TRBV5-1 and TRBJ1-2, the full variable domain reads KAGVTQTPRYLIKTRGQQVTLSCSPISGHRSVSWYQQTPGQGLQFLFEYFSETQRNKGNFPGRFSGRQFSNSRSEMNVSTLELGDSALYLCASTLDSSYGYTFGSGTRLTVV.

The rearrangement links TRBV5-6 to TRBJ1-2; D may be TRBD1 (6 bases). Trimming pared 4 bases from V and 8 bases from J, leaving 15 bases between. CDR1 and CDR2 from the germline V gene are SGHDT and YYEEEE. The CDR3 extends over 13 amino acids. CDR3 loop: CASSLDRWKGYTF. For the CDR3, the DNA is TGTGCCAGCAGCCTTGACAGGTGGAAAGGCTACACCTTC.

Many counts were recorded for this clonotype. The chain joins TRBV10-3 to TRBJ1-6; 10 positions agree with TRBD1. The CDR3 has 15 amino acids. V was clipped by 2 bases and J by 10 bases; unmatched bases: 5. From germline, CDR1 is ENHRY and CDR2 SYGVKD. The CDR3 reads CAISEGTGDGSPLHF. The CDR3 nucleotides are TGTGCCATCAGTGAGGGGACAGGGGACGGATCACCCCTCCACTTT.

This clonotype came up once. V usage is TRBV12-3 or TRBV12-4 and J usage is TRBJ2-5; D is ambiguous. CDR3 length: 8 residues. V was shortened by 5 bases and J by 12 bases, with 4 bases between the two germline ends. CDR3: CASSEEYF. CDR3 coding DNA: TGTGCCAGCAGTGAAGAGTACTTC.

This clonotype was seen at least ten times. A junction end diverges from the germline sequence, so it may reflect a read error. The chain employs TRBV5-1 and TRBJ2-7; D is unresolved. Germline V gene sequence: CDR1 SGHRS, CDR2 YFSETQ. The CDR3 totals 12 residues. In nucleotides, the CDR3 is TGTGCCAGCAGCTTAGATCTAGGCGAGCAGTACTTC. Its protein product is CASSLDLGEQYF.

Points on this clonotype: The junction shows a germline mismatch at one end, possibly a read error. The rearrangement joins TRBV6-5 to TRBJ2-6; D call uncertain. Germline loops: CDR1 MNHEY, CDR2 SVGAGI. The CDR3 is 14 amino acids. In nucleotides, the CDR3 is TGTGCCATCAGTTACACATCTGGGGCCAACGTCCTGACTTTC. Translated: CAISYTSGANVLTF.

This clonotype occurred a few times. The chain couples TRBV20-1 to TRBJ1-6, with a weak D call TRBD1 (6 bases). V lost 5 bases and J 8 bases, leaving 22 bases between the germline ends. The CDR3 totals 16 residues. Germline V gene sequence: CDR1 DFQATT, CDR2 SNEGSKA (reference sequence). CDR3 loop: CSAQRPSTGNYSPLHF. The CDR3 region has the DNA TGCAGTGCTCAAAGACCCTCGACAGGCAATTATTCACCCCTCCACTTT.

In DNA, the CDR3 is TGTGCCAGCAGTGAAGATCGGTATTCACCCCTCCACTTT. Its translation: CASSEDRYSPLHF. The chain recombines TRBV6-5 with TRBJ1-6; unclear D gene. Germline lookup yields CDR1 MNHEY and CDR2 SVGAGI. V shed 5 bases and J shed 8 bases, with 10 bases lying between them. The CDR3 is 13 amino acids.

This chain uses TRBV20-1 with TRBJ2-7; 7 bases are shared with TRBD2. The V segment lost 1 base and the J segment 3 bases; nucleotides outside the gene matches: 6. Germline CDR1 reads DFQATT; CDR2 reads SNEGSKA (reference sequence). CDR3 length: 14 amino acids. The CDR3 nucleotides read TGCAGTGCTAGAGCTCTAGCGGCCCTCTACGAGCAGTACTTC. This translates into CSARALAALYEQYF.

CDR3 in DNA: TGTGCCAGCACGCTGGTGTCTGGAAACACCATATATTTT. This translates into CASTLVSGNTIYF. The rearrangement links TRBV2 to TRBJ1-3; D is uncertain. Trimming removed 7 bases at V and 1 base at J, with 8 bases between. The CDR3 has 13 amino acids. Germline CDR1 and CDR2: SNHLY and FYNNEI. The whole variable domain, remainder taken from reference TRBV2 and TRBJ1-3, is EPEVTQTPSHQVTQMGQEVILRCVPISNHLYFYWYRQILGQKVEFLVSFYNNEISEKSEIFDDQFSVERPDGSNFTLKIRSTKLEDSAMYFCASTLVSGNTIYFGEGSWLTVV.

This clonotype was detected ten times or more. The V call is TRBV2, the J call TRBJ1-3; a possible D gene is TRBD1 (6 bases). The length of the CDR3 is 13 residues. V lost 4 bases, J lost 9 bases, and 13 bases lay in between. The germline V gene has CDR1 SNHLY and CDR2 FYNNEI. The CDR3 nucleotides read TGTGCCAGCAGTGCACAACAGGGCGGCACCATATATTTT. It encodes CASSAQQGGTIYF.

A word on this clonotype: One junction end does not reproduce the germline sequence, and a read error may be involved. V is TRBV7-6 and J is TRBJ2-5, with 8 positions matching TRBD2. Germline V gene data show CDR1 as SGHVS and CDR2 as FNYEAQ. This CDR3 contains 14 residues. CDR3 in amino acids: CASSSGGYQETQYF. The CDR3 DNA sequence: TGTGCTAGCAGCTCGGGAGGGTACCAAGAGACCCAGTACTTC.

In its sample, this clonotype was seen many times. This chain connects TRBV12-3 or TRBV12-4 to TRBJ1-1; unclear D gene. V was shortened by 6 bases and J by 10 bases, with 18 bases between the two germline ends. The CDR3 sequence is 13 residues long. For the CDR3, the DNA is TGTGCCAGCAGACCCAGACACGGTTCGAGAGCTTTCTTT. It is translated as CASRPRHGSRAFF.

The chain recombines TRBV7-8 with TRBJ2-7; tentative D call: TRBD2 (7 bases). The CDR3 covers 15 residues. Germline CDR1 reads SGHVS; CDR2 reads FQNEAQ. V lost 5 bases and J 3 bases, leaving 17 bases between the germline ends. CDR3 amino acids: CASSLRKGGHYEQYF. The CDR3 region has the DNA TGTGCCAGCAGCCTCCGGAAGGGGGGGCACTACGAGCAGTACTTC.

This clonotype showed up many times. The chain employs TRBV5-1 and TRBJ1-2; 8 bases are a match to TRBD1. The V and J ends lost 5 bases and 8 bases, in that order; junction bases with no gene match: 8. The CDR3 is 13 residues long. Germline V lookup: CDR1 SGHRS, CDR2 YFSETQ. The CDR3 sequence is CASSPDRVGGYTF. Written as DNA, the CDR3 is TGCGCCAGCAGTCCGGACAGGGTCGGGGGCTACACCTTC.

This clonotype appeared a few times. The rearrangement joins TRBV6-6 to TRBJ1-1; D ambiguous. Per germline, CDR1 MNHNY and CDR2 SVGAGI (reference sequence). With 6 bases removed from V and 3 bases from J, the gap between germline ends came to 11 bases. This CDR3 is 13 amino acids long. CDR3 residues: CASRPGEDTEAFF. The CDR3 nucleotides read TGTGCCAGCAGGCCCGGGGAGGACACTGAAGCTTTCTTT.

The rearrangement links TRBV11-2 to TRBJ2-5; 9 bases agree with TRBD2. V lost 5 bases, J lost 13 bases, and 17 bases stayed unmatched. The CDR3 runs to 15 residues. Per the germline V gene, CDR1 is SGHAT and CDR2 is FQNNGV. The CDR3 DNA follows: TGTGCCAGCAGCCAAGATGGTGCGGGGGGGCGACCGTTGTACTTC. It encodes CASSQDGAGGRPLYF.

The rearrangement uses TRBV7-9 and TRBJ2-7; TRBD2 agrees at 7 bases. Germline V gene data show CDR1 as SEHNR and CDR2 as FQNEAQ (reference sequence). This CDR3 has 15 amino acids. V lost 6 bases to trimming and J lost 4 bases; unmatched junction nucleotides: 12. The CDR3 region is CASSWASGGPYEQYF. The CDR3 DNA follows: TGTGCCAGCAGTTGGGCTAGCGGCGGACCTTACGAGCAGTACTTC.

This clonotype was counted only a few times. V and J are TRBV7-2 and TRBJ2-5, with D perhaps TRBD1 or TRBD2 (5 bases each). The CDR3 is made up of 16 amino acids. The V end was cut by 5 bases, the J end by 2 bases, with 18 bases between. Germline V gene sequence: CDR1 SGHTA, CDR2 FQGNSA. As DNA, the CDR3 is TGTGCCAGCAGCCGATTTGGGGGAACAGTTCAAGAGACCCAGTACTTC. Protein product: CASSRFGGTVQETQYF.

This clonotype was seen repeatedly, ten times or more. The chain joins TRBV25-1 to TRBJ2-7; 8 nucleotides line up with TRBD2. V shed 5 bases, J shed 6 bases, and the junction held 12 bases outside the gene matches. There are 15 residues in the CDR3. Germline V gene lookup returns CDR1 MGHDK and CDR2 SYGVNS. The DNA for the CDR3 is TGTGCCAGCAGTCCTCGTCGGGGGGGGAAAAGCGAGCAGTACTTC. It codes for CASSPRRGGKSEQYF.

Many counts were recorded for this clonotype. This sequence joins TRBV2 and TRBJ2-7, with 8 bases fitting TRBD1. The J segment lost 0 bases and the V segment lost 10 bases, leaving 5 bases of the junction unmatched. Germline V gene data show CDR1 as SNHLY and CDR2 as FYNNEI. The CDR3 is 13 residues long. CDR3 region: CATRDRSSYEQYF. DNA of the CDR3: TGTGCCACCCGGGACAGGAGCTCCTACGAGCAGTACTTC.

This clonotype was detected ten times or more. The CDR3 reads CASSERDRNYEQYF. DNA for the CDR3: TGTGCCAGCAGTGAAAGGGACAGGAACTACGAGCAGTACTTC. This sequence joins TRBV25-1 and TRBJ2-7; 8 nucleotides agree with TRBD1. The CDR3 length is 14 residues. V lost 2 bases and J lost 3; bases outside the gene matches: 3. Per the germline V gene, CDR1 is MGHDK and CDR2 is SYGVNS.